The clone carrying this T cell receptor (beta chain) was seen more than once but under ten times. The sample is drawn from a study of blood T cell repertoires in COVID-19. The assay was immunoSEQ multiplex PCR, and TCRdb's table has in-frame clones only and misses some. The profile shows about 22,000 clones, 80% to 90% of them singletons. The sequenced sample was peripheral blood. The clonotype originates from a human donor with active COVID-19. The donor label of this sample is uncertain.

The CDR3 spells CASSFTIGLAGGYNEQFF. CDR3 in DNA: TGTGCCAGCAGCTTTACCATTGGACTAGCGGGAGGCTACAATGAGCAGTTCTTC. The chain uses TRBV11-2 and TRBJ2-1; 14 positions match TRBD2. The CDR3 length is 18 residues. Trimming removed 3 bases from V and 3 bases from J; junction bases left unmatched: 7. CDR1 and CDR2 from the germline V gene are SGHAT and FQNNGV.